This TCR beta chain was recovered during a study of shared clonotypes between healthy human individuals. On the study more broadly: Donors consisted of two women and three men between 18 and 49.

Samples underwent the assay at deep level. Sequencing used immunoSEQ multiplex PCR; TCRdb keeps in-frame clones, though not all of them. This table holds about 2.3 million clones, 85% to 95% found once. CDR1 SGHRS and CDR2 YFSETQ come from the germline V gene. This CDR3 comprises 15 residues. Germline trimming cut 5 bases from V and 5 bases from J; bases unmatched to any gene: 11. Concerning this clone: Its matching antigen is unknown.

Points from the study as a whole: Estimated clonotype richness was generally higher in naive than memory subsets. Generation probabilities of non-shared clonotypes were lower (relative to those shared by all four donors).

The receptor's source is a man between 18 and 35 years old in good health. Some clones in this sample may be carry-over from other donors' samples. The sequencing sample was made of naive CD4+ T cells from PBMCs. Subset given: CD45RA+ positively selected. The chain recombines TRBV5-1 with TRBJ2-3; TRBD1 agrees at 7 bases. The CDR3 sequence: CASRITGAGEDTQYF. CDR3 DNA: TGCGCCAGCAGAATAACAGGGGCGGGTGAAGATACGCAGTATTTT.